Reported below is one TCR beta chain. This entry comes from a study of blood T cell repertoires in COVID-19. Study at large: Acute and convalescent COVID-19 specimens originated in the United States, Italy and Spain.

V gave up 5 bases and J gave up 5 bases; unmatched junction bases: 8. Germline CDR1 LNHDA, CDR2 SQIVND (reference sequence). The CDR3 contains 15 residues. TCRdb's table, derived via immunoSEQ multiplex PCR, lists solely in-frame clones and lacks some. The table includes about 250,000 clones, around nine tenths detected once. The J gene is TRBJ2-5, the V gene TRBV19, with TRBD2 matching over 10 bases. The TCR was taken from a young man with active or convalescent COVID-19. The sample taken for sequencing was peripheral blood. CDR3 in DNA: TGTGCCAGTAGTCTCCTAGCGGGAGTCGGTGAGACCCAGTACTTC. Protein sequence: CASSLLAGVGETQYF.